These 4 T cell receptor beta chains were all obtained from the same sample, sequenced in a study of a mutant IDH1 vaccine in newly diagnosed glioma. Measured with immunoSEQ multiplex PCR; TCRdb has only the in-frame clones, and not every one. The sample records around 53,000 clones, around four fifths being singletons. What these receptors recognize is not known. Regarding time point: week 35, safety follow-up. Each dose delivered 300 ug of mutant IDH1 20-mer peptide subcutaneously with imiquimod. Sequenced material: PBMCs, taken from a glioma patient whose treatment included an IDH1 peptide vaccine. Receptor source: a man aged 40-49 years with glioma.

This chain joins TRBV7-8 and TRBJ1-3, with TRBD1 as a possible D gene (6 bases). The CDR3 is 15 amino acids. V gave up 4 bases and J gave up 0 bases, with 10 bases separating them. From germline, CDR1 is SGHVS and CDR2 FQNEAQ. In DNA, the CDR3 is TGTGCCAGCAGCTATGACAGGAGCTCTGGAAACACCATATATTTT. It specifies CASSYDRSSGNTIYF. Variable domain in full (rest from reference TRBV7-8 and TRBJ1-3): GAGVSQSPRYKVAKRGQDVALRCDPISGHVSLFWYQQALGQGPEFLTYFQNEAQLDKSGLPSDRFFAERPEGSVSTLKIQRTQQEDSAVYLCASSYDRSSGNTIYFGEGSWLTVV.

The chain joins TRBV30 to TRBJ1-3, with a tentative D call TRBD1 (6 bases). Trimming removed 0 bases at V and 3 bases at J, with 12 bases between. The CDR3 is 15 amino acids. CDR1 and CDR2 (germline): GTSNPN, SVGIG (reference sequence). The CDR3 reads CAWSVDSGVGNTIYF. The CDR3 DNA reads as TGTGCCTGGAGTGTAGATTCAGGGGTTGGAAACACCATATATTTT.

The V call is TRBV6-5, the J call TRBJ1-5; D gene ambiguous. Germline assignment: CDR1 MNHEY and CDR2 SVGAGI. This CDR3 is built from 13 residues. Trimming took off 0 bases at V and 8 bases at J, with 8 bases between the two ends. This CDR3 is CASSYSKGKPQHF. The CDR3 DNA is TGTGCCAGCAGTTACTCGAAAGGGAAGCCCCAGCATTTT.

The chain employs TRBV5-6 and TRBJ1-6; 8 nucleotides line up with TRBD1. Trimming removed 2 bases from V and 7 bases from J; junction bases left unmatched: 8. The CDR3 totals 16 residues. Germline-derived CDR1 and CDR2 are SGHDT and YYEEEE. DNA of the CDR3: TGTGCCAGCAGCTTCCGGACAGGGCCAGGGAATTCACCCCTCCACTTT. This gives the protein CASSFRTGPGNSPLHF.